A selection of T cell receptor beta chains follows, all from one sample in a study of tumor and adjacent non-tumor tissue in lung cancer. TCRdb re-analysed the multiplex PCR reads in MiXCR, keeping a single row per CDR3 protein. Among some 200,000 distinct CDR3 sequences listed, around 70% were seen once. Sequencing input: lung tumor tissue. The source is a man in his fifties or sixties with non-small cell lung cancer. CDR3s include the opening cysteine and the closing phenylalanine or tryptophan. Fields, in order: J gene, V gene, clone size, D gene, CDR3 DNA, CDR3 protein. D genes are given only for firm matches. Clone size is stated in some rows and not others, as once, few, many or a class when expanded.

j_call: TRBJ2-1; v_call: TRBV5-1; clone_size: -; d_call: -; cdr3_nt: TGCGCCAGCAGCTTAGGCTGGGGGACTTACAATGAGCAGCTCTTC; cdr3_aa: CASSLGWGTYNEQLF
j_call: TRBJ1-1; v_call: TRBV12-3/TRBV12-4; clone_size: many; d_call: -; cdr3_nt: TGTGCCAGCAGTTTAAGCACTGAAGCTTTCTTT; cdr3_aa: CASSLSTEAFF
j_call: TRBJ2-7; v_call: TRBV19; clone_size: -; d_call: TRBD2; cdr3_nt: TGTGCCAGTAGTATAGGCGGGAGCAGGTCCTACGAGCAGTACTTC; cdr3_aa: CASSIGGSRSYEQYF
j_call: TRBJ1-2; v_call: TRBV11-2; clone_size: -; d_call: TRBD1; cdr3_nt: TGTGCCAGCAGAGGCCAGGGACAGAACTATGGCTACACCTTC; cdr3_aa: CASRGQGQNYGYTF
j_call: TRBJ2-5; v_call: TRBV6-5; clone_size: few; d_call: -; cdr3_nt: TGTGCCAGCAGTCCCAGGGCTGTCGAGACCCAGTACTTC; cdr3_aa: CASSPRAVETQYF
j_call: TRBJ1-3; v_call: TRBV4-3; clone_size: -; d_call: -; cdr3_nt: TGCGCCAGGAGCCCAACCATCGGACGGGAAAACACCATATATTTT; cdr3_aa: CARSPTIGRENTIYF
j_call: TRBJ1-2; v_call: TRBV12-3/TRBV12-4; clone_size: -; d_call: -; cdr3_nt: TGTGCCAGCAACCGGCCGGGCGGTAACTATGGCTACACCTTC; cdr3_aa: CASNRPGGNYGYTF
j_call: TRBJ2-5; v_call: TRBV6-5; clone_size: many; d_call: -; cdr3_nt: TGTGCCAGCAGCTATCAGCCGGGGCGCCAGGAGACCCAGTACTTC; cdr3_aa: CASSYQPGRQETQYF
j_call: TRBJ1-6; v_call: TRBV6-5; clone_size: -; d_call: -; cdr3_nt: TGTGTCAGCAGTTACCTGGACAGAGATAATTCACCCCTCCACTTT; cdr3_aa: CVSSYLDRDNSPLHF
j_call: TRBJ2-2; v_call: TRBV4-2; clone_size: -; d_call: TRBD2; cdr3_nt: TGTGCCAGCAACCACCTGGGGGCGGGGGGTAACACCCGGGAGCTGTTTTTT; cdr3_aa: CASNHLGAGGNTRELFF
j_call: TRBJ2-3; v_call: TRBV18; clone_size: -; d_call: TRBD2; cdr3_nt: TGTGCCAGCTCACCAGTAGTAGCGGGAAGTAGGACAGATACGCAGTATTTT; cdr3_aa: CASSPVVAGSRTDTQYF
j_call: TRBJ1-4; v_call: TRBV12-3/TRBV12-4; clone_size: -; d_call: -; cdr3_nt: TGTGCCAGTAGTTTAAGACATGGCGGGGAAAAACTGTTTTTT; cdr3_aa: CASSLRHGGEKLFF
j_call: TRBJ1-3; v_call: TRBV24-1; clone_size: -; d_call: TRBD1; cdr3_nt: TGTGTCACCAGTGACCGTCACAGGGGAGGAAACACCATATATTTT; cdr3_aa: CVTSDRHRGGNTIYF
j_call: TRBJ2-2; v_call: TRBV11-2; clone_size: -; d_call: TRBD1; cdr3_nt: TGTGCCATCAGCGCGGGACAGGGACTTACCGGGGAGCTGTTCTTT; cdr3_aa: CAISAGQGLTGELFF
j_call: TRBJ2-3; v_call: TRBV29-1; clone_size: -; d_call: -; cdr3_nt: TGCAGCATTAGGGGTCTTACCCCCACAGATACGCAGTATTTT; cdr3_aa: CSIRGLTPTDTQYF
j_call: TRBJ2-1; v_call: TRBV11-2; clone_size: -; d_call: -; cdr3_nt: TGTGCCAGCAGCTTAGAACCTGGGAGCGATGAGCAGTTCTTC; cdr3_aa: CASSLEPGSDEQFF
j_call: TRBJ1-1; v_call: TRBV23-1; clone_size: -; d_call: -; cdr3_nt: TGCGCCACCAGTCAATATCCGGGGGGCGCGGGCACTGAAGCTTTCTTT; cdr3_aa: CATSQYPGGAGTEAFF
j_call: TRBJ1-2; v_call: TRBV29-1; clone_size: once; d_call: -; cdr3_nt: TGCAGCCTTGACCCTCTGACAAACTATGGCTACACCTTC; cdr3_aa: CSLDPLTNYGYTF
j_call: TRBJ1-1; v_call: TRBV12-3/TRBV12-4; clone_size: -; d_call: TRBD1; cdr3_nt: TGTGCCAGCAGCCCAAGGGGACAGAGGGTTTCGAACACTGAAGCTTTATTT; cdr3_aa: CASSPRGQRVSNTEALF
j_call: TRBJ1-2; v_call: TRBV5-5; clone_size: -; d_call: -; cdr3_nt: TGTGGCAGCAGCTTCGACACATTATCTAACTATGGCTACACCTTC; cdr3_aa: CGSSFDTLSNYGYTF
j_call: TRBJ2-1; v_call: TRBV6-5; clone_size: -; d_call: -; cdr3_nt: TGTACCAGCAGTTATGTCCCATCAGCCCATCAGCAGTTCTTC; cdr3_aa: CTSSYVPSAHQQFF
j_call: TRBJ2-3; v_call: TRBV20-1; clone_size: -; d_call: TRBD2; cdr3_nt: TGCAGTGAAACAGACAACGGGGGGGGCAGTTTATCAGATACGCAGTATTTT; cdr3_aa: CSETDNGGGSLSDTQYF
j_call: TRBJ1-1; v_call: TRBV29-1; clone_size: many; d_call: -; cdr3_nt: TGCAGCGTTTCCGGGACTGAAGCTTTCTTT; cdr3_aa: CSVSGTEAFF
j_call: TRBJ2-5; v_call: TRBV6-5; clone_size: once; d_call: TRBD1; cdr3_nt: TGTGTCAGCAGGGGACAGGGAGGACGAGAGACCCAGTACTTC; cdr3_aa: CVSRGQGGRETQYF
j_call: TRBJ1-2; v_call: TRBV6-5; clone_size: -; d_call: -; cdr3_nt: TGTGCCAGCAGGCATCAGGGCGACTATGGCTACACCTTC; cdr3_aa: CASRHQGDYGYTF
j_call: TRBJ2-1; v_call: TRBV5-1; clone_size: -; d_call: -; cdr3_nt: TGCGCCAGCAGCTTGGGACACAACAATGAGCAGTTCTTC; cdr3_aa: CASSLGHNNEQFF
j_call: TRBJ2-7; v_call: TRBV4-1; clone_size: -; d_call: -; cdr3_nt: TGTGCCAGCAGCCAAGAAGAACAGTTCTACGAGCAGTACTTC; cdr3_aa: CASSQEEQFYEQYF
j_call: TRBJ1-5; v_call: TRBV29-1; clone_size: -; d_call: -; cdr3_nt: TGCAGCGTTGCAGGGGACCGTCAGCCCCAGCATTTT; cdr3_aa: CSVAGDRQPQHF
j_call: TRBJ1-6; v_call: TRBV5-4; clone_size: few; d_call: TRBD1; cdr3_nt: TGTGCCAGCAGCAAGGACAGGGGGCGATTTAATTCACCCCTCCACTTT; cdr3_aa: CASSKDRGRFNSPLHF
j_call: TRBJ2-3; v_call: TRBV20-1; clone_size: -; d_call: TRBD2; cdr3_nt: TGCAGTGCTACGTCCCGGAGCGGGAGTCGCACAGATACGCAGTATTTT; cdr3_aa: CSATSRSGSRTDTQYF
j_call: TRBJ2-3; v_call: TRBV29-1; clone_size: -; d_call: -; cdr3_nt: TGCAGCGTTCGGACGCCCACAGATACTCAGTATTTT; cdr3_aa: CSVRTPTDTQYF
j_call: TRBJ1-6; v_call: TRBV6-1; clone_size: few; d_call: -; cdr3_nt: TGTGCCAACAGCCGGACAGCCTATAATTCACCCCTCCACTTT; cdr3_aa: CANSRTAYNSPLHF
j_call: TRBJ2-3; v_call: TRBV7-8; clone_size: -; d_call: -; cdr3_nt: TGTGCCAGCAGCCCGAACCAGGGTTTGCAGTATTTT; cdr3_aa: CASSPNQGLQYF
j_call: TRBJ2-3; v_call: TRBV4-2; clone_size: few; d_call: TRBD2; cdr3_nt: TGTGCCAGCAGCCAAGATAGGACTAGCGGGGAAGGATCCACAGATACGCAGTATTTT; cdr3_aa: CASSQDRTSGEGSTDTQYF
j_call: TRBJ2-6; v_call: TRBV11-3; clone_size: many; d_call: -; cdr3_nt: TGTGCCAGCAGCTTAGTGGCGGGGAGGCCTGGGGCCAACGTCCTGACTTTC; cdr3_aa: CASSLVAGRPGANVLTF
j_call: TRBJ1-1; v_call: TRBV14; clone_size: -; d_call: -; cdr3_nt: TGTGCCAGCAAGCGAGAGGCGTTTGGTGAAGCTTTCTTT; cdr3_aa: CASKREAFGEAFF